A selection of T cell receptor beta chains follows, all from one sample in a study of blood T cell repertoires in COVID-19. Only in-frame clones appear in the TCRdb table, and some are missing; sequencing was by immunoSEQ multiplex PCR. The profile shows hundreds of thousands of clones, approximately 91% of them singletons. Material for sequencing was PBMCs or T cells enriched from blood (not recorded which). These receptors were collected from a woman between 35 and 50 years old with acute COVID-19. CDR3s include the opening cysteine and the closing phenylalanine or tryptophan. Fields, in order: CDR3 DNA, CDR3 protein, clone size, J gene, V gene, D gene. A D gene is named only where the DNA matches it firmly. Expanded clones are given a class, and other clones once, few, many or no size at all.

DNA: TGTGCCAGCTCACCGAGACTGAGACAAGAGACCCAGTACTTC; CDR3: CASSPRLRQETQYF; size: NA; J: TRBJ2-5; V: TRBV18; D: NA
DNA: TGTGCCAGCAGCAGACCACAGGGCGGCCAAGAGACCCAGTACTTC; CDR3: CASSRPQGGQETQYF; size: NA; J: TRBJ2-5; V: TRBV7-9; D: NA
DNA: TGCGCCAGCAGCTTGGTTAGCGGGGGAACAGATACGCAGTATTTT; CDR3: CASSLVSGGTDTQYF; size: once; J: TRBJ2-3; V: TRBV5-1; D: TRBD2
DNA: TGTGCCTGGAGCGTCAGGAGGTCACCCCTCCACTTT; CDR3: CAWSVRRSPLHF; size: NA; J: TRBJ1-6; V: TRBV30; D: NA
DNA: TGCAGCGTTGAAGCGATGCAGGGAAATCCCCCCCACTATGGCTACACCTTC; CDR3: CSVEAMQGNPPHYGYTF; size: NA; J: TRBJ1-2; V: TRBV29-1; D: NA
DNA: TGTGCCAGCAGCCCGAACACCCAAGAGACCCAGTACTTC; CDR3: CASSPNTQETQYF; size: NA; J: TRBJ2-5; V: TRBV5-4; D: NA
DNA: TGTGCCAGCAGCGGAAAGACAGCTAACACTGAAGCTTTCTTT; CDR3: CASSGKTANTEAFF; size: NA; J: TRBJ1-1; V: TRBV5-4; D: NA
DNA: TGTGCCAGCAGACTGGCCCCGGACAGCTCCTACGAGCAGTACTTC; CDR3: CASRLAPDSSYEQYF; size: few; J: TRBJ2-7; V: TRBV5-5; D: NA
DNA: TGTGCCAGCAGCTCCCCTGATCAGCCCCAGCATTTT; CDR3: CASSSPDQPQHF; size: NA; J: TRBJ1-5; V: TRBV7-8; D: NA
DNA: TGTGCCAGCAGCTTTTGGGAGGGAGGGAACAATGAGCAGTTCTTC; CDR3: CASSFWEGGNNEQFF; size: NA; J: TRBJ2-1; V: TRBV11-2; D: TRBD2
DNA: TGTGCCTGGAGCCGAAACCAGGGGGTCGAGCAGTACTTC; CDR3: CAWSRNQGVEQYF; size: once; J: TRBJ2-7; V: TRBV30; D: TRBD1
DNA: TGTGCCAGCGATTATCAGGGATTCAATGAAAAACTGTTTTTT; CDR3: CASDYQGFNEKLFF; size: NA; J: TRBJ1-4; V: TRBV2; D: NA
DNA: TGTGCCAGCGGGAGGGGCACTGAAGCTTTCTTT; CDR3: CASGRGTEAFF; size: NA; J: TRBJ1-1; V: TRBV12-3/TRBV12-4; D: NA
DNA: TGTGCCAGCAGCCAAGGGGGAGGTAATGAAAAACTGTTTTTT; CDR3: CASSQGGGNEKLFF; size: NA; J: TRBJ1-4; V: TRBV3-1/TRBV3-2; D: NA
DNA: TGCGCCAGCAGCTCCGGGACAGGGTCGTACGGTAATACGCAGTATTTT; CDR3: CASSSGTGSYGNTQYF; size: NA; J: TRBJ2-3; V: TRBV5-1; D: TRBD1
DNA: TGTGCAAGTCGCTTCCGCTCCCCTTACGGGACAGGTCAATCAGGGCAGCCCCAGCATTTT; CDR3: CASRFRSPYGTGQSGQPQHF; size: NA; J: TRBJ1-5; V: TRBV12-2; D: NA
DNA: TGTGCCAGCAGCCGCCGTCTAGCGGGGGACACCGGGGAGCTGTTTTTT; CDR3: CASSRRLAGDTGELFF; size: NA; J: TRBJ2-2; V: TRBV9; D: TRBD2
DNA: TGTGCCAGCTCGCCTGAGGCAGAAGCTTTCTTT; CDR3: CASSPEAEAFF; size: few; J: TRBJ1-1; V: TRBV2; D: NA
DNA: TGTGCCAGCAGTTTAGGCGGTGACGAGCAGTACTTC; CDR3: CASSLGGDEQYF; size: NA; J: TRBJ2-7; V: TRBV9; D: NA
DNA: TGTGCCAGCTCACCTCCCGAGGTAGCGAGGTTTAGCACAGATACGCAGTATTTT; CDR3: CASSPPEVARFSTDTQYF; size: NA; J: TRBJ2-3; V: TRBV18; D: NA
DNA: TGTGCCACCAGTGTCGGGGACAGCCTCAATCAGCCCCAGCATTTT; CDR3: CATSVGDSLNQPQHF; size: NA; J: TRBJ1-5; V: TRBV24-1; D: TRBD1
DNA: TGCGCCAGCAGCCAGTGGACTAGCGGGGGGGCCTTTGAGTCCTACGAGCAGTACTTC; CDR3: CASSQWTSGGAFESYEQYF; size: NA; J: TRBJ2-7; V: TRBV4-1; D: TRBD2
DNA: TGTGCCAGCAGCGCGATGCGGACTAGGGACACCGGGGAGCTGTTTTTT; CDR3: CASSAMRTRDTGELFF; size: NA; J: TRBJ2-2; V: TRBV7-9; D: TRBD2
DNA: TGTGCCAGCATCCGGGAGGATTTGGATACGCAGTATTTT; CDR3: CASIREDLDTQYF; size: NA; J: TRBJ2-3; V: TRBV6-5; D: TRBD2
DNA: TGTGCCAGTAGTCCCAGGGCAGGGGATCCCTATGGCTACACCTTC; CDR3: CASSPRAGDPYGYTF; size: NA; J: TRBJ1-2; V: TRBV19; D: NA
DNA: TGTGCCAGCAGACAGAGCTCTGGAAACACCATATATTTT; CDR3: CASRQSSGNTIYF; size: NA; J: TRBJ1-3; V: TRBV2; D: NA
DNA: TGTGCCAGTACCCTCGGCCGCGGACTGGACTCCTACGAGCAGTACTTC; CDR3: CASTLGRGLDSYEQYF; size: NA; J: TRBJ2-7; V: TRBV19; D: NA
DNA: TGTGCCAGCAGCTTAAAGCAATTCATGAACACTGAAGCTTTCTTT; CDR3: CASSLKQFMNTEAFF; size: NA; J: TRBJ1-1; V: TRBV11-2; D: NA
DNA: TGTGCCTGGAGTCGGAGCAATCAGCCCCAGCATTTT; CDR3: CAWSRSNQPQHF; size: NA; J: TRBJ1-5; V: TRBV30; D: NA
DNA: TGTGCCAGCAGTTACGCTCGGGACAGCTGGAACACTGAAGCTTTCTTT; CDR3: CASSYARDSWNTEAFF; size: few; J: TRBJ1-1; V: TRBV6-5; D: TRBD1
DNA: TGTGCCAGCAGCTTAGCTCGGACAGGGGCCAGCAATCAGCCCCAGCATTTT; CDR3: CASSLARTGASNQPQHF; size: NA; J: TRBJ1-5; V: TRBV7-2; D: TRBD1
DNA: TGCAGCGTCGGGACTAGCGGGGGGACCCGCAATGAGCAGTTCTTC; CDR3: CSVGTSGGTRNEQFF; size: once; J: TRBJ2-1; V: TRBV29-1; D: TRBD2
DNA: TGTGCAAGTCGCTCAAGCGGGCGCCCGAAGCGAGATACGCAGTATTTT; CDR3: CASRSSGRPKRDTQYF; size: NA; J: TRBJ2-3; V: TRBV12-2; D: NA
DNA: TGTGCCAGCAGTGATGAACAGCCCGGTTATAATTCACCCCTCCACTTT; CDR3: CASSDEQPGYNSPLHF; size: few; J: TRBJ1-6; V: TRBV2; D: NA
DNA: TGCAGCGCTGACAGTTCCTACGAGCAGTACTTC; CDR3: CSADSSYEQYF; size: NA; J: TRBJ2-7; V: TRBV20-1; D: NA
DNA: TGTGCCAGCACTACTAGCGGGGTCAGAGATACGCAGTATTTT; CDR3: CASTTSGVRDTQYF; size: NA; J: TRBJ2-3; V: TRBV2; D: TRBD2
DNA: TGCGCCAGCAGCGGGGGACAGGGGACAGATACGCAGTATTTT; CDR3: CASSGGQGTDTQYF; size: NA; J: TRBJ2-3; V: TRBV5-1; D: TRBD1
DNA: TGTGCCAGCAGCTTGGCTCCGGACTATTCTCAAGCGCTCCACTTT; CDR3: CASSLAPDYSQALHF; size: NA; J: TRBJ1-6; V: TRBV11-2; D: NA
DNA: TGTGCCAGCAGTTACGGAGGGGCCAGCAATCAGCCCCAGCATTTT; CDR3: CASSYGGASNQPQHF; size: NA; J: TRBJ1-5; V: TRBV6-5; D: NA
DNA: TGTGCCTGGAGTGTACTCCAGGGAGGAGACTATGGCTACACCTTC; CDR3: CAWSVLQGGDYGYTF; size: few; J: TRBJ1-2; V: TRBV30; D: NA
DNA: TGTGCCAGCAGCCTAGGGACTAGCGGGGGGGCCCAAGATACGCAGTATTTT; CDR3: CASSLGTSGGAQDTQYF; size: NA; J: TRBJ2-3; V: TRBV7-6; D: TRBD2
DNA: TGTGCCAGCAGTGAGATTCAGGGGTCCACCATATATTTT; CDR3: CASSEIQGSTIYF; size: NA; J: TRBJ1-3; V: TRBV2; D: NA
DNA: TGTGCCAGCAGCCACAACAGGGGGAATGAAAAACTGTTTTTT; CDR3: CASSHNRGNEKLFF; size: NA; J: TRBJ1-4; V: TRBV7-9; D: TRBD1